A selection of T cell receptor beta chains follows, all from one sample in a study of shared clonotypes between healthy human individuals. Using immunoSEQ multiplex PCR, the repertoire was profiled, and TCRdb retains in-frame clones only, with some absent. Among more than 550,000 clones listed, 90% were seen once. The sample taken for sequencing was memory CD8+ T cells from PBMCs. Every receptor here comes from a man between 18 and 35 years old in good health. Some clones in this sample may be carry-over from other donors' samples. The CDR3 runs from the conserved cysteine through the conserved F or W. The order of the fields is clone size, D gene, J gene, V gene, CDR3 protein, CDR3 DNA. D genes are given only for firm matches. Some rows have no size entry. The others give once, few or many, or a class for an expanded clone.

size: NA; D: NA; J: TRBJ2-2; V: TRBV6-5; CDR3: CASSYSGGGELFF; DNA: TGTGCCAGCAGTTACTCAGGGGGCGGGGAGCTGTTTTTT
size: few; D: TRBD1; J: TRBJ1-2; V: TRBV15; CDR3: CATSRGQVGYGYTF; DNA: TGTGCCACCAGCAGGGGACAGGTTGGCTATGGCTACACCTTC
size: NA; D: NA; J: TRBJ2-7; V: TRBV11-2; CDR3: CASSFSSGRTYEQYF; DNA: TGTGCCAGCAGCTTCAGTAGCGGTCGGACCTACGAGCAGTACTTC
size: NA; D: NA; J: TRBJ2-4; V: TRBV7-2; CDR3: CASSYGPTTRAKNIQYF; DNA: TGTGCCAGCAGCTATGGACCCACCACCAGAGCCAAAAACATTCAGTACTTC
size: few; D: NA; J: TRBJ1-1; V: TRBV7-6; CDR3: CASRDRNTEAFF; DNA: TGTGCCAGCAGAGACAGGAACACTGAAGCTTTCTTT
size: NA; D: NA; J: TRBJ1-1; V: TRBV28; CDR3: CASSPGEAAHEAFF; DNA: TGTGCCAGCAGTCCTGGAGAGGCGGCCCATGAAGCTTTCTTT
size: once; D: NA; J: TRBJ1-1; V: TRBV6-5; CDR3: CASSPPGRSNTEAFF; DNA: TGTGCCAGCAGTCCCCCGGGACGGAGTAACACTGAAGCTTTCTTT
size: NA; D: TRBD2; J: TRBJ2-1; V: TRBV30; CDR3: CAWSVGSGSRNEQFF; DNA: TGTGCCTGGAGTGTGGGTAGCGGGAGCCGAAATGAGCAGTTCTTC
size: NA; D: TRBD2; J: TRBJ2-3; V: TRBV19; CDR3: CASRPGTSGRAWMNTDTQYF; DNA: TGTGCCAGTAGGCCCGGGACTAGCGGGAGGGCATGGATGAACACAGATACGCAGTATTTT
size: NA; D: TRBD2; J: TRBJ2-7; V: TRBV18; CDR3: CASSPPVGGRGDYEQYF; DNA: TGTGCCAGCTCACCACCGGTCGGCGGGAGAGGGGACTACGAGCAGTACTTC
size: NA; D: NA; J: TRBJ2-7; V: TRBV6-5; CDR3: CASSYIRGVEQYF; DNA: TGTGCCAGCAGTTATATCAGGGGAGTTGAGCAGTACTTC
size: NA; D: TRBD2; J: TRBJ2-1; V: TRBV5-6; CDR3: CASSFASGMYNEQFF; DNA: TGTGCCAGCAGCTTTGCTAGCGGAATGTACAATGAGCAGTTCTTC
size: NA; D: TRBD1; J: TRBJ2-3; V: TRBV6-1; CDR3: CASSGGTGAFFTDTQYF; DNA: TGTGCCAGCAGTGGAGGGACAGGGGCCTTTTTCACAGATACGCAGTATTTT
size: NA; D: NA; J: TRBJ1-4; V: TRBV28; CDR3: CASSRGLEKLFF; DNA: TGTGCCAGCAGCCGAGGACTTGAAAAACTGTTTTTT
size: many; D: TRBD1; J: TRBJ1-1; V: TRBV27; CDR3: CASSLRQGRDTEAFF; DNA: TGTGCCAGCAGTTTAAGACAGGGACGGGACACTGAAGCTTTCTTT
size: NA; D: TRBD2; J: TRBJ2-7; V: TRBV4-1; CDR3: CASSQVIRTSGGYEQYF; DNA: TGCGCCAGCAGCCAAGTCATTCGGACTAGCGGGGGCTACGAGCAGTACTTC
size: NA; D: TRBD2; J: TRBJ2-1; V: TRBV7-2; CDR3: CASSYRGGSGPSNEQFF; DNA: TGTGCCAGCAGCTACCGAGGCGGGAGCGGCCCTAGCAATGAGCAGTTCTTC
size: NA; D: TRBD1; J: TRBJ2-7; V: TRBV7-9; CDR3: CASSMGQGIHFEQYF; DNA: TGTGCCAGCAGCATGGGACAGGGGATCCACTTCGAGCAGTACTTC
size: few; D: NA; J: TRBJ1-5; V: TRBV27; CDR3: CASSVARGQPQHF; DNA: TGTGCCAGCAGTGTCGCGCGTGGGCAGCCCCAGCATTTT
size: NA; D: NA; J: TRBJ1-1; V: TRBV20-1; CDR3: CSASLDTEAFF; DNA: TGCAGTGCTAGCTTGGACACTGAAGCTTTCTTT
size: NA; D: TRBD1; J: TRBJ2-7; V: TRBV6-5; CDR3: CASRVDRVGYEQYF; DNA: TGTGCCAGCAGAGTCGACAGGGTTGGCTACGAGCAGTACTTC
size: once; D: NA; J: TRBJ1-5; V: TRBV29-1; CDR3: CSVENQPQHF; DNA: TGCAGCGTTGAAAATCAGCCCCAGCATTTT
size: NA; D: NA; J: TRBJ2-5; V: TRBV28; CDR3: CASSLSDSQETQYF; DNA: TGTGCCAGCAGTTTATCGGACAGCCAAGAGACCCAGTACTTC
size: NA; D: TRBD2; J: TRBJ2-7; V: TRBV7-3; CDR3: CASSLGAGAYEQYF; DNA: TGTGCCAGCAGCTTAGGAGCGGGAGCCTACGAGCAGTACTTC
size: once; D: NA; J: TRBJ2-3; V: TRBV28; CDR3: CASSLSQGTDTQYF; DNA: TGTGCCAGCAGTTTAAGCCAGGGAACGGATACGCAGTATTTT
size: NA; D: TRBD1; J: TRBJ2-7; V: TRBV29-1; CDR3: CSALPGQSYEQYF; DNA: TGCAGCGCCCTACCGGGACAGAGCTACGAGCAGTACTTC
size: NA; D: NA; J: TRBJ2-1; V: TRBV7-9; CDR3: CASTPEGLRIYEQFF; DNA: TGTGCCAGCACCCCCGAAGGGTTGCGAATCTATGAGCAGTTCTTC
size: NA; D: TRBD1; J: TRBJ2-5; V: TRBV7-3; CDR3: CASSSAGTGPQETQYF; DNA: TGTGCCAGCAGCTCCGCCGGGACAGGGCCCCAAGAGACCCAGTACTTC
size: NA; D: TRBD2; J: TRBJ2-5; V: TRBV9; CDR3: CASSSPGREGGTQYF; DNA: TGTGCCAGCAGCTCCCCGGGGAGGGAGGGCGGGACCCAGTACTTC
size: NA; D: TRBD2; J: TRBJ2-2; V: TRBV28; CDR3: CASSSPGTTNTGELFF; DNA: TGTGCCAGCAGTTCACCCGGGACTACCAACACCGGGGAGCTGTTTTTT
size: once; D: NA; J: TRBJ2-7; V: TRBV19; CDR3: CASSDRRTLSSYEQYF; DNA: TGTGCCAGTAGCGACAGGCGGACCCTGAGCTCCTACGAGCAGTACTTC
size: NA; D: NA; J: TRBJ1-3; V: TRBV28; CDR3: CASSRVPGNTIYF; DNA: TGTGCCAGCAGTAGAGTCCCTGGAAACACCATATATTTT
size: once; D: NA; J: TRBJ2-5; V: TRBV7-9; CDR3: CASSLDSLGETQYF; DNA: TGTGCCAGCAGCTTAGACTCGTTGGGAGAGACCCAGTACTTC
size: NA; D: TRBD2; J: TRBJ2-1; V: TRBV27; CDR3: CASSLGRESEQFF; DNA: TGTGCCAGCAGTTTAGGGCGGGAGAGTGAGCAGTTCTTC
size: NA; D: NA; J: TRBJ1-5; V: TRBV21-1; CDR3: CASPTGEQPQHF; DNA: TGTGCCAGTCCTACAGGGGAACAGCCCCAGCATTTT
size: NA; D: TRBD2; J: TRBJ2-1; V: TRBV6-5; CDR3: CASSSPTSGEVLEQFF; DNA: TGTGCCAGCAGTTCTCCGACTAGCGGAGAAGTTCTTGAGCAGTTCTTC
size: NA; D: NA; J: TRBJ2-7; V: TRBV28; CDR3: CASSSNIATRSLEQYF; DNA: TGTGCCAGCAGTTCCAACATAGCGACCCGATCGCTCGAGCAGTACTTC
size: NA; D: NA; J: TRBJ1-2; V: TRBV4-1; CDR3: CASSPAERMNYGYTF; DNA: TGCGCCAGCAGCCCGGCGGAACGGATGAACTATGGCTACACCTTC
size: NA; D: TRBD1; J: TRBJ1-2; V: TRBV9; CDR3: CASSVDRGVGGYTF; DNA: TGTGCCAGCAGCGTAGACAGGGGCGTGGGTGGCTACACCTTC
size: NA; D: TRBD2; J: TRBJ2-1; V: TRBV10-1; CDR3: CASSGGLAGTHYNEQFF; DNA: TGCGCCAGCAGTGGGGGTCTAGCGGGTACCCACTACAATGAGCAGTTCTTC